These T cell receptor beta chains were read from a single sample in a study of metastatic and nonmetastatic thyroid tumors. TCRdb re-called the PCR reads with MiXCR. The table records about 20,000 clones, roughly 27% of them present only once. The specimen was tumor tissue. The source of these receptors is a male donor with papillary thyroid cancer or a benign thyroid nodule (not recorded which). Some clones in this sample may be carry-over from other donors' samples. CDR3s include the opening cysteine and the closing phenylalanine or tryptophan. Fields, in order: J gene, clone size, V gene, D gene, CDR3 DNA, CDR3 protein. A D gene is named only where the DNA matches it firmly. Clone size is shown for a subset of rows, as once, few, many or a class of expanded clone.

TRBJ1-5	few	TRBV6-1	-	TGTGCCAGCGCAACTACCCCAGCCTACAGCAATCAGCCCCAGCATTTT	CASATTPAYSNQPQHF
TRBJ1-2	-	TRBV30	TRBD1	TGTGCCTGGAGACAGGGGGCTAACTATGGCTACACCTTC	CAWRQGANYGYTF
TRBJ1-6	-	TRBV12-3/TRBV12-4	-	TGTGCCAGCAGTTACGGGGACCCCCGTGCACCCCTCCACTTT	CASSYGDPRAPLHF
TRBJ1-2	-	TRBV10-3	-	TGTGCCATCAGTGAGGAGGGCCCGCACGGATACACCTTC	CAISEEGPHGYTF
TRBJ1-2	many	TRBV5-4	-	TGTGCCAGCAGCTTGGGTGACAACTATGGCTACACCTTC	CASSLGDNYGYTF
TRBJ1-1	few	TRBV6-1	-	TGTGCCAGCAGTACCAGGGCGAACACTGAAGCTTTCTTT	CASSTRANTEAFF
TRBJ1-2	few	TRBV6-1	TRBD1	TGTGCCAGCAGGACAGGGGGAAGAGAAGATGGCTACACCTTC	CASRTGGREDGYTF
TRBJ2-7	few	TRBV6-2/TRBV6-3	TRBD1	TGTGCCAGCACCAAGCGGACAGGGGGCGACGAGCAGTACTTC	CASTKRTGGDEQYF
TRBJ2-7	few	TRBV6-6	-	TGTGCCAGCAGTTACTCGAAGGGGCGCGAGCAGTACTTC	CASSYSKGREQYF
TRBJ2-2	-	TRBV6-5	-	TGTGCCAGCAGTTACTCGCACGCGACGGTTAGCGGGGAGCTGTTTTTT	CASSYSHATVSGELFF
TRBJ2-1	-	TRBV6-1	-	TGTGCCAGCAGCCCCCTGAGGAATGCTGAGCAGTTCTTC	CASSPLRNAEQFF
TRBJ2-1	many	TRBV24-1	TRBD2	TGTGCCACCAGGATAGCGGGAGGCAATGAGCAGTTCTTC	CATRIAGGNEQFF
TRBJ1-6	few	TRBV9	-	TGTGCCAGCAGCGTAGAACAGGGAAATTCACCCCTCCACTTT	CASSVEQGNSPLHF
TRBJ1-2	few	TRBV29-1	-	TGCAGCTCACTTCGCCATACGGAACGCGCAGTCGGCTACACCTTC	CSSLRHTERAVGYTF
TRBJ1-1	few	TRBV6-2/TRBV6-3	TRBD1	TGTGCCAGCCCAGGGGGCGGGGAAGAAGCTTTCTTT	CASPGGGEEAFF
TRBJ1-6	few	TRBV7-3	-	TGTGCCACCCAAGAGAGCTCCTATAATTCACCCCTCCACTTT	CATQESSYNSPLHF
TRBJ1-2	medium-sized	TRBV7-8	-	TGTGCCAGCAGCCCCGGGGGGACCTATACTTTTAACTATGGCTACACCTTC	CASSPGGTYTFNYGYTF
TRBJ1-5	once	TRBV20-1	TRBD1	TGCAGTGCTAGCAGGGGGCTCAATCAGCCCCAGCATTTT	CSASRGLNQPQHF
TRBJ2-7	medium-sized	TRBV28	TRBD1	TGTGCCAGCAGTCCCAGGGGACAGGGCTACGAGCAGTACTTC	CASSPRGQGYEQYF
TRBJ1-1	many	TRBV6-1	-	TGTGCCAGCAGCCCCAGGTGGGACGCCAACACTGAAGCTTTCTTT	CASSPRWDANTEAFF
TRBJ2-3	many	TRBV29-1	-	TGCAGCGTTGAGGTTAGCGCAGATACGCAGTATTTT	CSVEVSADTQYF
TRBJ1-2	-	TRBV9	-	TGTGCCAGCAGCGTAGGGGTGGGTAGCTATGGCTACACCTTC	CASSVGVGSYGYTF
TRBJ1-2	-	TRBV27	TRBD1	TGTGCCAGCAGTCCCCGGACAGGAGGCTATGGCTACACCTTC	CASSPRTGGYGYTF
TRBJ2-1	few	TRBV10-2	-	TGCGCCAGCAGTGGGCTAGATGTAGGCTATGAGCAGTTCTTC	CASSGLDVGYEQFF
TRBJ2-5	many	TRBV19	-	TGTGCCAGTAGTAGGGACCCCCCGTACCAAGAGACCCAGTACTTC	CASSRDPPYQETQYF
TRBJ2-2	few	TRBV5-1	-	TGCGCCAGCAGCTTGACGGATCTCCGGGTTTCCGGGGAGCTGTTTTTT	CASSLTDLRVSGELFF
TRBJ2-1	-	TRBV15	TRBD2	TGTGCCACCAGGGATAGTGGTGGGACTAGCGGGAGTTCCAATGAGCAGTTCTTC	CATRDSGGTSGSSNEQFF
TRBJ2-7	medium-sized	TRBV20-1	-	TGCAGTGCGCGGGACGTCGGCCGAAACTACGAGCAGTACTTC	CSARDVGRNYEQYF
TRBJ1-6	few	TRBV7-8	-	TGTGCCAGCAGCTTAGGGACAGAGGGGCCACCCCTCCACTTT	CASSLGTEGPPLHF
TRBJ2-7	-	TRBV6-1	-	TGTGCCAGCAGTGAATATGGATCTGGACCTAACGAGCAGTACTTC	CASSEYGSGPNEQYF
TRBJ2-3	-	TRBV6-2/TRBV6-3	-	TGTGCCAGCTGTGGGGGCGGGATGAGCACAGATACGCAGTATTTT	CASCGGGMSTDTQYF
TRBJ2-6	-	TRBV20-1	-	TGCAGTGCTAGTCCCGGTAGTGGGGCCAACGTCCTGACTTTC	CSASPGSGANVLTF
TRBJ2-1	many	TRBV7-7	TRBD2	TGTGCTAGCAGCTCAGGGACTAGCGGGGCCTTCAATGAGCAGTTCTTC	CASSSGTSGAFNEQFF
TRBJ2-7	-	TRBV7-2	-	TGTGCCATCAGCTTAGGTAACGGAATAGAGCAGTACTTC	CAISLGNGIEQYF
TRBJ1-5	-	TRBV12-3/TRBV12-4	TRBD1	TGTGCCAGCAGTCCCTGTATGATAGGGACAGTTTCGCTCGAGCATTTT	CASSPCMIGTVSLEHF
TRBJ2-7	many	TRBV5-4	-	TGTGCCAGCAGCTTGTCGGAATCCTACGAGCAGTACTTC	CASSLSESYEQYF
TRBJ1-5	many	TRBV4-1	-	TGCGCCAGCAGCCGAAGACAGACAAATCAGCCCCAGCATTTT	CASSRRQTNQPQHF
TRBJ2-3	-	TRBV9	-	TGTGCCAGCAGCGTAGTTAGCCTAACAGATACGCAGTATTTT	CASSVVSLTDTQYF
TRBJ1-1	many	TRBV13	TRBD1	TGTGCCAGCAGCTACTGGACAGGGGGCGCGTTTTTGAACACTGAAGCTTTCTTT	CASSYWTGGAFLNTEAFF
TRBJ2-1	few	TRBV28	-	TGTGCCAGCAGTCTGGAGTGCCCTACGGAGCAGTTCTTC	CASSLECPTEQFF
TRBJ2-7	medium-sized	TRBV10-2	-	TGCGCCAGCAGCGCGGGACAGACCTACGAGCAGTACTTC	CASSAGQTYEQYF
TRBJ2-7	-	TRBV10-2	TRBD2	TGCGCCAGCACTGAAGCGGGGGCCTTGAGAGAGCAGTACTTC	CASTEAGALREQYF
TRBJ1-2	medium-sized	TRBV19	-	TGTGCCAGTAGTATAGATTATTCCGGGACCAGTGGGGGCTACACCTTC	CASSIDYSGTSGGYTF
TRBJ1-2	-	TRBV4-1	-	TGCGCCAGCAGCCTGAGGGTCACTGTGGGGTATGGCTACACCTTC	CASSLRVTVGYGYTF
TRBJ2-3	medium-sized	TRBV27	-	TGTGCCAGCAGCTGGACCAGGGACACAGATACGCAGTATTTT	CASSWTRDTDTQYF
TRBJ2-6	-	TRBV11-1	-	TGTGCCAGCAGCTTAGCAGGGTCCAGCTCTGGGGCCAACGTCCTGACTTTC	CASSLAGSSSGANVLTF
TRBJ2-7	many	TRBV19	TRBD1	TGTGCCAGTAGCGGGACAGGGTCCCACGAGCAGTACTTC	CASSGTGSHEQYF
TRBJ1-6	-	TRBV14	-	TGTGCCAGCAGCCCCGGGCGCGGGGGGCGAAGCTCCTATAATTCACCCCTCCACTTT	CASSPGRGGRSSYNSPLHF
TRBJ1-3	-	TRBV11-2	-	TGTGCCAGCAGCCCTCACCCGGGAAACTCTGGAAACACCATATATTTT	CASSPHPGNSGNTIYF
TRBJ2-2	-	TRBV11-2	-	TGTGCCAGCAGCGGCCCGCAGACCCCGACCGGGGAGCTGTTTTTT	CASSGPQTPTGELFF
TRBJ1-3	-	TRBV30	-	TGTGCCTGGAGTGTACTACAGCCCACCATATATTTT	CAWSVLQPTIYF
TRBJ2-1	-	TRBV27	TRBD2	TGTGCCAGCAGTTTAAGACTAGCGGGAGACTATGAGCAGTTCTTC	CASSLRLAGDYEQFF
TRBJ2-7	many	TRBV3-1	-	TGTGCCAGCAGCCAACACTACACCGAGCAGTACTTC	CASSQHYTEQYF
TRBJ2-1	-	TRBV5-6	-	TGTGCCAGCCAGAGGGGGGGATATTCCTACAATGAGCAGTTCTTC	CASQRGGYSYNEQFF